Below are 5 T cell receptor beta chains sequenced from a single sample in a study of fetal regulatory T cell absence and autoimmunity. The data were produced by immunoSEQ multiplex PCR, yet TCRdb's version contains in-frame clones alone and is incomplete. The sample consists of about 46,000 clones, roughly 80% of them appearing once. The sample was cord blood. The receptor set was obtained from a newborn boy with IPEX syndrome.

This chain joins TRBV27 and TRBJ2-7; 9 bases fit TRBD1. This CDR3 spans 15 amino acids. Trimming at V came to 5 bases and at J to 3 bases, leaving 8 bases not matched to a gene. Germline V gene lookup returns CDR1 MNHEY and CDR2 SMNVEV (reference sequence). CDR3 nucleotides: TGTGCCAGCAGTCCCCGGGACAGGGTGGACTACGAGCAGTACTTC. Residues: CASSPRDRVDYEQYF.

The gene calls are TRBV5-1 and TRBJ2-1; D unclear. Germline V gene sequence: CDR1 SGHRS, CDR2 YFSETQ. Trimming took 0 bases from V and 3 from J, leaving 10 bases between them. This CDR3 has 15 amino acids. The CDR3 coding sequence is TGCGCCAGCAGCTTGGAAGGACCTAACTACAATGAGCAGTTCTTC. As protein: CASSLEGPNYNEQFF.

The chain couples TRBV19 to TRBJ2-5, with 10 bases identical to TRBD2. This CDR3 region has 16 residues. V trimming: 3 bases; J trimming: 0 bases; junction bases outside the gene matches: 4. The germline V gene encodes CDR1 LNHDA and CDR2 SQIVND (reference sequence). Written as DNA, the CDR3 is TGTGCCAGTAGTATCGCACTAGCGGGGTACCAAGAGACCCAGTACTTC. This codes for CASSIALAGYQETQYF.

The chain combines TRBV4-1 with TRBJ2-7; 9 bases fit TRBD1. This CDR3 comprises 15 residues. Germline CDR1 MGHRA, CDR2 YSYEKL. V dropped 3 bases and J dropped 3; count of bases not matched to a gene: 6. The CDR3 DNA reads as TGCGCCAGCAGCCACCACGGGACAGGGAACTACGAGCAGTACTTC. Translation gives CASSHHGTGNYEQYF.

This clone was detected once. V is TRBV7-9 and J is TRBJ2-5, with D maybe TRBD2 (5 bases). Deletions cut 2 bases from V and 4 bases from J, with 8 bases between. The CDR3 is 13 residues long. Germline V CDR1 and CDR2: SEHNR, FQNEAQ (reference sequence). CDR3 in amino acids: CASSLFAGETQYF. In DNA form, the CDR3 reads TGTGCCAGCAGCTTATTTGCGGGAGAGACCCAGTACTTC.